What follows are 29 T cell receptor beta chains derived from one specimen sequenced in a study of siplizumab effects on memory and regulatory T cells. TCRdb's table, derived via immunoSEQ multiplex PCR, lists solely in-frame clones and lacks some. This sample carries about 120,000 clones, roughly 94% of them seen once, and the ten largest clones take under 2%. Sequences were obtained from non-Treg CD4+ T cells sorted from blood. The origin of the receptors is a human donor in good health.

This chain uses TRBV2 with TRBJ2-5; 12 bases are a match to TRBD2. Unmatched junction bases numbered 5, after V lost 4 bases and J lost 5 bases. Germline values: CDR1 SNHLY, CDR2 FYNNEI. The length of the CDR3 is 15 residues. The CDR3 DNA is TGTGCCAGCAGTGTACTAGCGGGAGGCGGGGAGACCCAGTACTTC. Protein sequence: CASSVLAGGGETQYF.

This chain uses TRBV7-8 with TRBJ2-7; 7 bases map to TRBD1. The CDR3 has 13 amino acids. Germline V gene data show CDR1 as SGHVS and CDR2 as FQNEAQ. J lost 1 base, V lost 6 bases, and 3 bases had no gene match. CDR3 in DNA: TGTGCCAGCAGGTACAGGGGTTCCTACGAGCAGTACTTC. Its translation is CASRYRGSYEQYF.

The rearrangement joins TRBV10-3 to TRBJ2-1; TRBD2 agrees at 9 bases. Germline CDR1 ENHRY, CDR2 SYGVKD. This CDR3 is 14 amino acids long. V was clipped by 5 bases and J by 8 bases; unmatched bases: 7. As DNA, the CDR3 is TGTGCCATCAGTCCCGCGGGAGGGCCACATGAGCAGTTCTTC. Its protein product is CAISPAGGPHEQFF.

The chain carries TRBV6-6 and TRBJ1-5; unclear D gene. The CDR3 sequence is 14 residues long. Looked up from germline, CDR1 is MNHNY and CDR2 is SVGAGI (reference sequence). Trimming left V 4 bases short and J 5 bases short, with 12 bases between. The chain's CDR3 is CASSSSGLHQPQHF. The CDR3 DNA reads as TGTGCCAGCAGTTCATCCGGGCTCCATCAGCCCCAGCATTTT.

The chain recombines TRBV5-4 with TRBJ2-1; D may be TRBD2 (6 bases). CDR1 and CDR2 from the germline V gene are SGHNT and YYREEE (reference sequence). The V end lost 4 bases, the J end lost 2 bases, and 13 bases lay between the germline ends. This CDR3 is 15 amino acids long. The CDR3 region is CASSPHSGTYNEQFF. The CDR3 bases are TGTGCCAGCAGCCCCCATAGCGGCACCTACAATGAGCAGTTCTTC.

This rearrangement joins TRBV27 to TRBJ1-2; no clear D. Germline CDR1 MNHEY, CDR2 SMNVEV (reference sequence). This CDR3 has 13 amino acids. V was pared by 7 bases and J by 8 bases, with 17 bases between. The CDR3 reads CASTQNTGGGYTF. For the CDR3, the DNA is TGTGCCAGCACCCAAAACACCGGAGGGGGCTACACCTTC.

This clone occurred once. CDR3 DNA: TGTGCCAGTAGCCGGGTGAGACAGGGCAATCAGCCCCAGCATTTT. The encoded protein is CASSRVRQGNQPQHF. The V gene is TRBV19, the J gene TRBJ1-5, with D possibly being TRBD1 (6 bases). V was clipped by 6 bases and J by 2 bases, with 14 bases between them. The CDR3 loop spans 15 amino acids. Germline V gene lookup returns CDR1 LNHDA and CDR2 SQIVND (reference sequence).

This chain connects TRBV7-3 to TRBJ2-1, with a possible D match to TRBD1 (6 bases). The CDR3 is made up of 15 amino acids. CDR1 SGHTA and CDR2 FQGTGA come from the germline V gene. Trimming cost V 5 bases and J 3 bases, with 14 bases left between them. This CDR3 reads CASSPQGLFYNEQFF. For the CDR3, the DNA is TGTGCCAGCAGCCCACAGGGTCTTTTCTACAATGAGCAGTTCTTC.

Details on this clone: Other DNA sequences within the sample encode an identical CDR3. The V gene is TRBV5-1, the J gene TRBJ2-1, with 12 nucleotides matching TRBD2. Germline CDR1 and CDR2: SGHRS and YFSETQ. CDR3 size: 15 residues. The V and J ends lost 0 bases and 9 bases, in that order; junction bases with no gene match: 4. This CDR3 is CASSLGLAGGGEQFF. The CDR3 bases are TGCGCCAGCAGCTTGGGGCTAGCGGGAGGGGGTGAGCAGTTCTTC.

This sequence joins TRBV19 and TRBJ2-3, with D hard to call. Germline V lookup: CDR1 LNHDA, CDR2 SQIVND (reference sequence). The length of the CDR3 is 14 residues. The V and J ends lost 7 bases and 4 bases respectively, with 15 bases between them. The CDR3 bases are TGTGCCAGTAAGCTGGTGTGGGGTGCAGATACGCAGTATTTT. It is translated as CASKLVWGADTQYF.

This CDR3 reads CASRGGGGSYGYTF. The CDR3 DNA sequence: TGTGCCAGCAGAGGGGGAGGGGGAAGCTATGGCTACACCTTC. The chain uses TRBV6-5 and TRBJ1-2; D is perhaps TRBD1 (6 bases). The CDR3 sequence is 14 residues long. Trimming shortened V by 6 bases and J by 4 bases, and 15 bases separated the two germline ends. Germline values: CDR1 MNHEY, CDR2 SVGAGI.

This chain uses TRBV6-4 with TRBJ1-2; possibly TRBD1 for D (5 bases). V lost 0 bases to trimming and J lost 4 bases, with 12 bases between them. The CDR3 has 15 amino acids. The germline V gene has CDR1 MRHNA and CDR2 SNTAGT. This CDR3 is CASSDSSAGLYGYTF. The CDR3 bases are TGTGCCAGCAGTGACTCGAGTGCAGGGCTCTATGGCTACACCTTC.

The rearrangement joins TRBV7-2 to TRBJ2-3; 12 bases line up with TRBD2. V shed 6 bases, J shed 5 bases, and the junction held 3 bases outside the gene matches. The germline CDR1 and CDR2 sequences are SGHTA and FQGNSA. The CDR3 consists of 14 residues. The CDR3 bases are TGTGCCAGCAGACTAGCGGGGGGCCAAGATACGCAGTATTTT. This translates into CASRLAGGQDTQYF. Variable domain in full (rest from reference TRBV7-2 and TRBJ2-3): GAGVSQSPSNKVTEKGKDVELRCDPISGHTALYWYRQSLGQGLEFLIYFQGNSAPDKSGLPSDRFSAERTGGSVSTLTIQRTQQEDSAVYLCASRLAGGQDTQYFGPGTRLTVL.

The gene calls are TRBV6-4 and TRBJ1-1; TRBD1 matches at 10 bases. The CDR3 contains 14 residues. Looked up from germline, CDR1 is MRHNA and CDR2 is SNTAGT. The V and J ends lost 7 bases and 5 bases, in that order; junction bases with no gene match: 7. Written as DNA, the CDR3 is TGTGCCAGCACCAACGGACAGGGGGGTACTGAAGCTTTCTTT. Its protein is CASTNGQGGTEAFF.

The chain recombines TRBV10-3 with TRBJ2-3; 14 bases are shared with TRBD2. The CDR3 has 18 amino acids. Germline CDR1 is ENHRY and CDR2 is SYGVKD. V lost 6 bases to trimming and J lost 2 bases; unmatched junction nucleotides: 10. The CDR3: CAIRTGTSGSPLTDTQYF. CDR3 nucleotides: TGTGCCATCAGAACCGGGACTAGCGGGAGTCCCCTCACAGATACGCAGTATTTT.

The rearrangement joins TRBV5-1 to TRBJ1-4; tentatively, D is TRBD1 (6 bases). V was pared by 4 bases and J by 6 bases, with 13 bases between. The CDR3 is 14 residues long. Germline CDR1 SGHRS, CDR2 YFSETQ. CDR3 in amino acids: CASSPGEGHEKLFF. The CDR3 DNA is TGCGCCAGCAGCCCAGGGGAGGGCCATGAAAAACTGTTTTTT.

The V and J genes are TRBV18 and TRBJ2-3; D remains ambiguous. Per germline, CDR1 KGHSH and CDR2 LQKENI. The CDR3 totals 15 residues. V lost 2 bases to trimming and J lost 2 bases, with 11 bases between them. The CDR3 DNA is TGTGCCAGCTCACCAAGTCCCGCCCTCACAGATACGCAGTATTTT. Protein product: CASSPSPALTDTQYF. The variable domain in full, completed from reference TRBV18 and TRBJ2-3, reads NAGVMQNPRHLVRRRGQEARLRCSPMKGHSHVYWYRQLPEEGLKFMVYLQKENIIDESGMPKERFSAEFPKEGPSILRIQQVVRGDSAAYFCASSPSPALTDTQYFGPGTRLTVL.

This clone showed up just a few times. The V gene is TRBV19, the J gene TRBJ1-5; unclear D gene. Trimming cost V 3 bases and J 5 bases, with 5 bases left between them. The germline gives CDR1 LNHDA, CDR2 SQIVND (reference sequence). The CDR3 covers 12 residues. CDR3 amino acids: CASSISDQPQHF. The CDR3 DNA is TGTGCCAGTAGTATTTCGGATCAGCCCCAGCATTTT.

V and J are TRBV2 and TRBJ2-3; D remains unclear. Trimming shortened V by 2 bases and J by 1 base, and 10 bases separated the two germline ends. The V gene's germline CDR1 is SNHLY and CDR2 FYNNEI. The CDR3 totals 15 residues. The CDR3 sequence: CASSERNQGTDTQYF. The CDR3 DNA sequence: TGTGCCAGCAGTGAACGGAACCAGGGCACAGATACGCAGTATTTT.

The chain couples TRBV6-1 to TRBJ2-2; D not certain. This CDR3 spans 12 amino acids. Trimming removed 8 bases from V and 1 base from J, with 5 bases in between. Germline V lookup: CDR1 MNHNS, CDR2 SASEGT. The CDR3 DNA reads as TGTGCCAGCCGGCGGAACACCGGGGAGCTGTTTTTT. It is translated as CASRRNTGELFF.

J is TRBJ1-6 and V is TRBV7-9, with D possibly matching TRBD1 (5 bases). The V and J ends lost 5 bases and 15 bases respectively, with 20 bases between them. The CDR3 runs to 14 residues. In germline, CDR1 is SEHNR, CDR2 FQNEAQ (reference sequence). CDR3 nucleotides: TGTGCCAGCAGCCTGGGGACTGTAACAGTTGGCCTCCACTTT. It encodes CASSLGTVTVGLHF.

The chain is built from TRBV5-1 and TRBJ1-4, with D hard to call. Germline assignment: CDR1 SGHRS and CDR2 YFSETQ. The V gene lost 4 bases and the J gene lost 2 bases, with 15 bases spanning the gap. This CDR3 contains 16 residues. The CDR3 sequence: CASSQPAGSTNEKLFF. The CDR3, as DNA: TGCGCCAGCAGCCAACCGGCGGGGTCGACTAATGAAAAACTGTTTTTT.

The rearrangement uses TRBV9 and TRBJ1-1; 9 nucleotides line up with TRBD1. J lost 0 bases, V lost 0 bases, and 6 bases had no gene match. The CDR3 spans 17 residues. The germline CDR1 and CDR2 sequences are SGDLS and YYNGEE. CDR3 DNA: TGTGCCAGCAGCGTAGGTGGGACAGGGAAGTTGAACACTGAAGCTTTCTTT. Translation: CASSVGGTGKLNTEAFF.

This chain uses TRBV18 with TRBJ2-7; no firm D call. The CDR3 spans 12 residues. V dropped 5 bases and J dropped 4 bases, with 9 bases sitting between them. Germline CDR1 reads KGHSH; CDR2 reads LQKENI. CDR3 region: CASSSGPYEQYF. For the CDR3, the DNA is TGTGCCAGCTCATCTGGGCCTTACGAGCAGTACTTC.

CDR3 residues: CASSPTPRLVAKNIQYF. As DNA, the CDR3 is TGTGCCAGCAGTCCGACACCCCGACTAGTTGCCAAAAACATTCAGTACTTC. The chain uses TRBV27 and TRBJ2-4, with D possibly matching TRBD2 (6 bases). CDR1 MNHEY and CDR2 SMNVEV come from the germline V gene (reference sequence). The length of the CDR3 is 17 residues. Trimming stripped 5 bases from V and 1 base from J, with 18 bases between.

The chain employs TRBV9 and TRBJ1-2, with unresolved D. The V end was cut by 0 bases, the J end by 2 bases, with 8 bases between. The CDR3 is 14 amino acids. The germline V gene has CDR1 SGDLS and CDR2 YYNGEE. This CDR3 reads CASSVDVGNYGYTF. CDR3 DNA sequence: TGTGCCAGCAGCGTAGATGTGGGCAACTATGGCTACACCTTC.

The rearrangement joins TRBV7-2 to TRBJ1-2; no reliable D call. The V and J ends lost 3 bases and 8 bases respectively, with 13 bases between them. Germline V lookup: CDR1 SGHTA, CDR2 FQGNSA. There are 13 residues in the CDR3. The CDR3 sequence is CASSFVPRRGYTF. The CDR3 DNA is TGTGCCAGCAGCTTTGTACCGAGGCGGGGCTACACCTTC.

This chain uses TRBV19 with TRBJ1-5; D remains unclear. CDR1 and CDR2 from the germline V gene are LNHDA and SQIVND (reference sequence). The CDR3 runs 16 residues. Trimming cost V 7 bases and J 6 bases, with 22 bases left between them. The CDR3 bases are TGTGCCAGTACTGAAACGAGTAAAGGGTGGGTTCAGCCCCAGCATTTT. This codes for CASTETSKGWVQPQHF. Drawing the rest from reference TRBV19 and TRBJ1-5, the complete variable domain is DGGITQSPKYLFRKEGQNVTLSCEQNLNHDAMYWYRQDPGQGLRLIYYSQIVNDFQKGDIAEGYSVSREKKESFPLTVTSAQKNPTAFYLCASTETSKGWVQPQHFGDGTRLSIL.

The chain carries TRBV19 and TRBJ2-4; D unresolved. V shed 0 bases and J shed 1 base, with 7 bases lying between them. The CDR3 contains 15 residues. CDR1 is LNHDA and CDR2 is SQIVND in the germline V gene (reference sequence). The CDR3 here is CASSIEGGAKNIQYF. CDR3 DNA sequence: TGTGCCAGTAGTATAGAGGGCGGCGCCAAAAACATTCAGTACTTC. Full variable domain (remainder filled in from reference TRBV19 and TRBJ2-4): DGGITQSPKYLFRKEGQNVTLSCEQNLNHDAMYWYRQDPGQGLRLIYYSQIVNDFQKGDIAEGYSVSREKKESFPLTVTSAQKNPTAFYLCASSIEGGAKNIQYFGAGTRLSVL.